The clone carrying this T cell receptor (beta chain) was seen at least ten times. This sample is drawn from a study of T-cell reconstitution after alpha-beta-depleted transplantation in children. The CDR3 spans 15 residues. The V gene lost 4 bases and the J gene lost 10 bases, with 20 bases spanning the gap. From germline, CDR1 is MDHEN and CDR2 SYDVKM. It was with unique molecular identifiers that the TCRbeta library was prepared. Via MiXCR, TCRdb re-called the PCR reads, giving one row per CDR3 protein. This sample carries around 370,000 distinct CDR3 sequences, around 15% of them seen once, and the ten largest clones take around two fifths.

The receptor's source is a male patient between 2 and 10 years old who had a stem cell transplant for acute lymphoblastic leukemia, so the T cells may come from the graft donor. This chain uses TRBV28 with TRBJ2-1; D possibly uses TRBD1 or TRBD2 (5 bases each). Sequenced here: PBMCs, mostly from graft donor cells, sampled 360 days after TCRalphabeta/CD19-depleted stem cell transplant. The CDR3: CASSSPGPSRTEQFF. The CDR3 DNA sequence: TGTGCCAGCAGTTCCCCGGGACCAAGCCGTACCGAGCAGTTCTTC. Together with reference TRBV28 and TRBJ2-1, the CDR3 gives the full variable domain: DVKVTQSSRYLVKRTGEKVFLECVQDMDHENMFWYRQDPGLGLRLIYFSYDVKMKEKGDIPEGYSVSREKKERFSLILESASTNQTSMYLCASSSPGPSRTEQFFGPGTRLTVL.